This section outlines one T cell receptor (beta chain) sequence together with its context. Many counts were recorded for this clonotype. Its antigen is unknown. Base qualities are not recorded, but no much larger clone differs from it by a single base. The data are from a study of identical twins (dated by TCRdb to about 2016). With respect to the entire study: To test whether fetal clonotypes persist, this study deep-sequenced TCR alpha and beta repertoires from monozygotic twins, from unrelated adults of various ages, and from cord blood. Replicate twin experiments were performed at different times using different library preparation protocols to rule out contamination.

Overall study results and their limits: Compared with coincidental sharing between unrelated individuals, an excess of low generation-probability sequences was observed among out-of-frame TCR alpha sequences shared between twins. Fewer insertions were carried by abundant cord blood beta clonotypes; a weaker similar trend was observed in young adult naive repertoires, while no such trend was observed in memory repertoires. In beta out-of-frame sequences, excess twin sharing was weaker, because having fewer shared sequences lowered the signal-to-noise ratio. Invariant T cells such as MAIT and iNKT could partly confound zero-insertion analyses, although diverse VJ usage argued against such confounding for most clonotypes. Because the same donors could not be followed over many years, the conclusions relied on cross-sectional statistical analysis. In monozygotic twins, recombination models systematically underestimated out-of-frame TCR alpha sharing, but the models matched the sharing seen between unrelated individuals.

The CDR3 spans 14 residues, from the cysteine through the phenylalanine. Only CDR3 DNA is held: 42 bases, read in frame from base 1. Deletion took 2 bases off V and 4 bases off J, with a span of 11 bases between the germline ends. CDR1 and CDR2, looked up from the germline V gene (reference sequence), are LGHDT and YNNKEL. Every donor in the study was a healthy Caucasian. Three pairs of female monozygotic twins, all aged about 18 to 30 years, made up the twin cohort. CD4+ and CD8+ T cell populations were isolated with positive isolation kits from Invitrogen. The protocol used for the library was 5' RACE. Sequencing was performed on an Illumina HiSeq 2000. A universal primer binding site was added through template switching, and the final cDNA carried a unique molecular identifier so that TCR cDNA molecules could be counted accurately. First-strand cDNA for TCR alpha and beta chains was synthesized from specific primers in the conserved constant-segment region. To control for contamination, every cDNA library was double barcoded, receiving both a SMART-Mk sample barcode and Illumina barcodes. TruSeq adapter sequences, together with Illumina sample barcodes, were added in two successive PCR steps. The Illumina HiSeq platform was used with custom primers to sequence TCR alpha and beta cDNA libraries. The paper's processing steps were these. MiGEC was used to process raw reads and extract unique molecular identifiers, and MiXCR was used to find CDR3 positions. For each individual, recombination models were inferred using an EM algorithm with the repgenHMM and IGoR tools. The tcR package in R was used for shared clonotype analysis, with sharing normalized by the product of cloneset sizes. To study raw recombination free of thymic and clonal selection effects, out-of-frame nonproductive sequences were analyzed. The public reads were run again by TCRdb, first through fastp at Q25 and then through MiXCR, and only productive beta chains were kept. Merged by CDR3 protein, the rows form single entries marked with the most common genes and DNA. It is TCRdb's table, rather than the study itself, that gives the V and J calls and clone size. The sample table shows approximately 250,000 distinct CDR3 sequences, and 6% to 7% are seen once. The ten most abundant clones make up 13% to 15% of the sample.

A further study also used this sample, focusing on T cells expressing NK-cell markers. That second report states: In sorted CD3+CD56+NKG2C+, CD3+CD56+NKG2C- and CD3+CD56-NKG2C+ T-cell subsets from 7 to 9 donors, TCR beta-chain repertoires were profiled. Among the eight sequenced donors, seven were HCMV-seropositive and one was HCMV-seronegative. To restrict sorting to alphabetaTCR-expressing T cells, an anti-gammadeltaTCR antibody was added in several experiments. In 5 to 7 donors, the dominant CD3+CD56+NKG2C+ clonotypes were found to rank among the top 10 CD8+ clonotypes and to make up roughly 1.0-7.0% of CD8+ T cells. Those dominant clonotypes were again the most abundant among CD3+CD56-NKG2C+ cells in several donors, at roughly 25-60.1%. Whether the expanded NKG2C-expressing T cell clones were specific for HCMV antigens was left unclear. The study sequenced eight donors, all healthy volunteers chosen at random: three men and five women. HCMV serostatus was determined by detecting HCMV-specific IgG in serum with a commercial ELISA kit. Reads were demultiplexed and grouped by UMI with MIGEC, and clonotypes were assembled and quantified with MiTCR. To remove erroneous sequences, TCR cDNA sequences were retained only when supported by two or more reads. The tcR package was used for downstream repertoire analysis, and clonotypes were matched between fractions using CDR3 nucleotide sequence together with V segment. VDJmatch was used to annotate antigen specificity against VDJdb, with one amino acid substitution in CDR3 permitted.

The rearrangement joined TRBV3-1 to TRBJ1-2; the D segment could be TRBD1, given 5 matching bases. The TCR sequence derives from a young woman in good health. Sequencing was performed on CD8+ T cells sorted from blood. The bases are TGTGCCAGCAGCCAACCGACAGCAAGCTATGGCTACACCTTC. Its protein reads: CASSQPTASYGYTF.